This passage covers 31 T cell receptor beta chains from one sample sequenced in a study of CD8 T cells in ankylosing spondylitis. TCRdb re-derived calls from the 5' RACE reads in MiXCR, one entry per CDR3 protein. In the table there are more than 150,000 distinct CDR3 sequences, around 13% of which are singletons. The sample taken for sequencing was blood, either unsorted or a sorted T cell fraction (not recorded which). All receptors derive from a male donor with ankylosing spondylitis or in good health (not recorded which).

This clonotype has only a few counts. The V call is TRBV24-1, the J call TRBJ2-1, with D perhaps matching TRBD2 (5 bases). Germline values: CDR1 KGHDR, CDR2 SFDVKD. V lost 3 bases to trimming and J lost 10 bases, with 12 bases between them. The CDR3 has 13 residues. The DNA for the CDR3 is TGTGCCACCAGTGATGGCGGACTGGAGGAGCAGTTCTTC. This sequence encodes CATSDGGLEEQFF.

The CDR3 loop reads CASSSNLAGVLEEQYF. In DNA form, the CDR3 reads TGCGCCAGCAGCTCTAACCTAGCGGGGGTATTAGAAGAGCAGTACTTC. This chain links TRBV5-1 with TRBJ2-7; 10 bases fit TRBD2. Looked up from germline, CDR1 is SGHRS and CDR2 is YFSETQ. The J segment lost 7 bases and the V segment lost 3 bases, leaving 13 bases of the junction unmatched. CDR3 length: 16 amino acids.

This clonotype was observed a few times. The V call is TRBV10-2, the J call TRBJ2-1; 14 bases line up with TRBD2. There are 14 residues in the CDR3. The germline gives CDR1 WSHSY, CDR2 SAAADI. V lost 5 bases, J lost 13 bases, and 7 bases stayed unmatched. The chain's CDR3 is CASSRGLAGDRQFF. CDR3 nucleotide sequence: TGCGCCAGCAGTAGGGGACTAGCGGGAGACCGCCAGTTCTTC.

In its sample, this clonotype was seen a few times. The gene calls are TRBV27 and TRBJ1-2; 7 bases line up with TRBD1. The CDR3 runs 13 residues. Germline V gene lookup returns CDR1 MNHEY and CDR2 SMNVEV (reference sequence). V was pared by 8 bases and J by 4 bases, with 7 bases of the junction left unmatched. CDR3 nucleotides: TGTGCCAGCCGTGAAGGGGGCGGCTATGGCTACACCTTC. This encodes CASREGGGYGYTF.

V gene TRBV7-9 combines with J gene TRBJ1-1; no reliable D call. CDR1 is SEHNR and CDR2 is FQNEAQ in the germline V gene (reference sequence). The V end was cut by 4 bases, the J end by 0 bases, with 12 bases between. This CDR3 has 15 amino acids. The CDR3 coding sequence is TGTGCCAGCAGCTCGACGGACGGGATGAACACTGAAGCTTTCTTT. Protein product: CASSSTDGMNTEAFF.

Turning to this clonotype: The junction departs from germline at one end; a sequencing error may be responsible. This chain connects TRBV6-1 to TRBJ1-1, with 7 bases that match TRBD1. This CDR3 has 13 residues. CDR1 MNHNS and CDR2 SASEGT come from the germline V gene. The CDR3 region has the DNA TGTACCAGCACAGAGACAGGGTACACTGAAGCTTTCTTT. Its protein product is CTSTETGYTEAFF.

The CDR3 DNA is TGTGCCAGCAGTGGAGTATTTGGAACAGATACGCAGTATTTT. Translated, it gives CASSGVFGTDTQYF. The chain has TRBV2 and TRBJ2-3; D is ambiguous. The germline V gene has CDR1 SNHLY and CDR2 FYNNEI. The CDR3 covers 14 residues. V was cut by 4 bases and J by 3 bases, with 11 bases left in between.

The chain couples TRBV27 to TRBJ2-1; 7 bases match TRBD1. Germline trimming cut 4 bases from V and 4 bases from J; bases unmatched to any gene: 4. There are 14 residues in the CDR3. Germline CDR1 and CDR2: MNHEY and SMNVEV (reference sequence). The chain's CDR3 is CASSYGTEYNEQFF. The CDR3 DNA follows: TGTGCCAGCAGTTACGGGACAGAATACAATGAGCAGTTCTTC.

The chain is built from TRBV18 and TRBJ2-7; 9 bases map to TRBD1. Trimming removed 6 bases from V and 3 bases from J; junction bases left unmatched: 6. Germline V CDR1 and CDR2: KGHSH, LQKENI. There are 14 residues in the CDR3. The CDR3 DNA reads as TGTGCCAGCTCGCCGACAGGGGGTATCTACGAGCAGTACTTC. Protein: CASSPTGGIYEQYF.

The table lists this clonotype with a few counts. This chain joins TRBV5-1 and TRBJ2-1; 10 nucleotides line up with TRBD1. This CDR3 is 16 amino acids long. Per germline, CDR1 SGHRS and CDR2 YFSETQ. The V and J ends lost 0 bases and 3 bases, in that order; junction bases with no gene match: 3. As DNA, the CDR3 is TGCGCCAGCAGCTTGGGGGACAGGGGCAGCTACAATGAGCAGTTCTTC. Protein product: CASSLGDRGSYNEQFF.

This sequence joins TRBV7-9 and TRBJ2-1; no firm D call. Germline-derived CDR1 and CDR2 are SEHNR and FQNEAQ (reference sequence). Trimming took off 1 base at V and 4 bases at J, with 14 bases between the two ends. This CDR3 contains 16 residues. The CDR3, as DNA: TGTGCCAGCAGCTTAGGGGGTTCCCTCGGATACAATGAGCAGTTCTTC. It yields the protein CASSLGGSLGYNEQFF.

In nucleotides, the CDR3 is TGTGCCAGCAGTCGCCGGGGATACTATGGCTACACCTTC. Amino acid sequence: CASSRRGYYGYTF. The V call is TRBV6-1, the J call TRBJ1-2, with D unresolved. Trimming removed 5 bases at V and 3 bases at J, with 10 bases between. There are 13 residues in the CDR3. CDR1 and CDR2 (germline): MNHNS, SASEGT.

The V gene is TRBV12-3 or TRBV12-4, the J gene TRBJ2-7; the D is unclear. The CDR3 is made up of 13 amino acids. Trimming stripped 1 base from V and 7 bases from J, with 11 bases between. This chain's CDR3 is CASSLVGGKEQYF. DNA for the CDR3: TGTGCCAGCAGTTTAGTAGGTGGGAAAGAGCAGTACTTC.

For the CDR3, the DNA is TGTGCCAGCAGTGAAGGTCCCGGGACAGGGCCACACTATGGCTACACCTTC. Translation: CASSEGPGTGPHYGYTF. The J gene is TRBJ1-2, the V gene TRBV6-1, with 9 bases lining up with TRBD1. Germline CDR1 MNHNS, CDR2 SASEGT. The junction had 9 bases not matched to a gene; V was cut back by 1 base and J by 3 bases. The CDR3 loop spans 17 amino acids.

This clonotype appeared many times. This rearrangement joins TRBV7-9 to TRBJ2-3, with TRBD1 matching over 10 bases. This CDR3 has 15 amino acids. The V segment lost 5 bases and the J segment 4 bases; nucleotides outside the gene matches: 6. The germline gives CDR1 SEHNR, CDR2 FQNEAQ (reference sequence). The CDR3 is CASSKSGQGADTQYF. For the CDR3, the DNA is TGTGCCAGCAGCAAATCCGGACAGGGGGCAGATACGCAGTATTTT.

In this sample, this clonotype turned up a few times. The chain links TRBV6-5 to TRBJ2-3; D gene uncertain. The CDR3 is made up of 14 amino acids. Germline CDR1 reads MNHEY; CDR2 reads SVGAGI. The ends were cut back, 0 bases at V and 0 bases at J, with 4 bases in the middle. This CDR3 is CASSYSSSTDTQYF. CDR3 DNA sequence: TGTGCCAGCAGTTACTCGTCCAGCACAGATACGCAGTATTTT.

In its sample, this clonotype was seen a few times. The chain has TRBV5-5 and TRBJ2-7; 8 bases fit TRBD2. After removal of 4 bases from V and 3 bases from J, the junction contained 9 bases not matched to a gene. The CDR3 is 15 amino acids. Per the germline V gene, CDR1 is SGHKS and CDR2 is YYEKEE (reference sequence). The CDR3 DNA sequence: TGTGCCAGCAGCCTGATAGCGGGGACGGTCTACGAGCAGTACTTC. Protein product: CASSLIAGTVYEQYF.

The chain recombines TRBV5-1 with TRBJ2-1; 10 bases align to TRBD2. The CDR3 is made up of 16 amino acids. Germline V gene lookup returns CDR1 SGHRS and CDR2 YFSETQ. With V trimmed by 1 base and J by 7 bases, 8 bases remained unmatched. The CDR3 is CASSLLSSGGQNEQFF. For the CDR3, the DNA is TGCGCCAGCAGCTTGCTCTCTAGCGGGGGCCAGAATGAGCAGTTCTTC.

This chain links TRBV4-1 with TRBJ2-1; 12 bases line up with TRBD2. This CDR3 contains 17 residues. With 1 base clipped from V and 7 bases from J, the junction kept 8 bases outside the gene matches. Germline V gene data show CDR1 as MGHRA and CDR2 as YSYEKL. For the CDR3, the DNA is TGCGCCAGCAGCCAAGCGGAGACTAGCGGGAGTGGGAATGAGCAGTTCTTC. It codes for CASSQAETSGSGNEQFF.

The rearrangement joins TRBV6-1 to TRBJ2-1; 15 bases are a match to TRBD2. CDR3 size: 19 residues. V shed 7 bases, J shed 4 bases, and the junction held 14 bases outside the gene matches. Germline-derived CDR1 and CDR2 are MNHNS and SASEGT. The CDR3 coding sequence is TGTGCCAGCACCCCCGGGACTAGCGGGAGGACCACCCTATACAATGAGCAGTTCTTC. Its protein is CASTPGTSGRTTLYNEQFF.

CDR3 amino acids: CASSYSGQTLSTDTQYF. The CDR3 coding sequence is TGTGCCAGCAGTTACTCGGGACAGACTCTTAGCACAGATACGCAGTATTTT. This chain uses TRBV6-5 with TRBJ2-3; TRBD1 aligns across 7 bases. This CDR3 spans 17 amino acids. With 0 bases clipped from V and 0 bases from J, the junction kept 6 bases outside the gene matches. From germline, CDR1 is MNHEY and CDR2 SVGAGI.

This clonotype was observed many times. The rearrangement uses TRBV4-1 and TRBJ2-7; 9 bases fit TRBD1. The CDR3 covers 15 residues. V was clipped by 4 bases and J by 5 bases; unmatched bases: 9. The germline V gene has CDR1 MGHRA and CDR2 YSYEKL. CDR3 DNA: TGCGCCAGCAGCCTTGTTTGGACAGGGGCGCACGAGCAGTACTTC. Protein: CASSLVWTGAHEQYF.

This clonotype has only a few counts. The rearrangement uses TRBV20-1 and TRBJ1-1; possibly TRBD1 for D (5 bases). V was clipped by 5 bases and J by 13 bases, with 20 bases between them. Germline loops: CDR1 DFQATT, CDR2 SNEGSKA (reference sequence). This CDR3 is 12 amino acids long. The CDR3 sequence is CSAEGPAGYDFF. CDR3 nucleotide sequence: TGCAGTGCTGAAGGCCCTGCAGGGTATGATTTCTTT.

CDR3 sequence reads: CASSLEDSSYEQYF. In DNA form, the CDR3 reads TGCGCCAGCAGCCTGGAGGACAGCTCCTACGAGCAGTACTTC. The chain has TRBV5-1 and TRBJ2-7; D is perhaps TRBD1 (6 bases). Looked up from germline, CDR1 is SGHRS and CDR2 is YFSETQ. This CDR3 has 14 amino acids. V gave up 4 bases and J gave up 0 bases, with 11 bases separating them.

This clonotype has a handful of counts. This chain uses TRBV12-3 or TRBV12-4 with TRBJ1-5; D unclear. Trimming removed 7 bases at V and 5 bases at J, with 15 bases between. This CDR3 has 14 residues. The CDR3 DNA reads TGTGCCAGCACCTCGGGTGGGGAGGATCAGCCCCAGCATTTT. Its translation: CASTSGGEDQPQHF.

This clonotype was seen a handful of times. This rearrangement joins TRBV19 to TRBJ2-7; 11 nucleotides align to TRBD1. This CDR3 contains 14 residues. Germline-derived CDR1 and CDR2 are LNHDA and SQIVND (reference sequence). V lost 3 bases to trimming and J lost 2 bases; unmatched junction nucleotides: 0. CDR3 bases: TGTGCCAGTAGTATGGGACAGGGGGCCTACGAGCAGTACTTC. This sequence encodes CASSMGQGAYEQYF.

This clonotype showed up just a few times. The rearrangement links TRBV4-1 to TRBJ2-7; 11 bases agree with TRBD2. In germline, CDR1 is MGHRA, CDR2 YSYEKL. The CDR3 sequence is 16 residues long. Trimming took 1 base from V and 2 from J; bases not matched to a gene: 4. DNA of the CDR3: TGCGCCAGCAGCCAAGTGGGACTAGCGGTTCCCTACGAGCAGTACTTC. Translating it yields CASSQVGLAVPYEQYF.

The rearrangement joins TRBV3-1 to TRBJ2-1, with TRBD2 as a possible D gene (6 bases). CDR1 is LGHDT and CDR2 is YNNKEL in the germline V gene (reference sequence). Trimming left V 3 bases short and J 5 bases short, with 17 bases between. This CDR3 spans 16 amino acids. The CDR3 loop reads CASSHLGTPAHNEQFF. CDR3 nucleotides: TGTGCCAGCAGCCACCTAGGGACTCCGGCCCACAATGAGCAGTTCTTC.

This clonotype occurred a few times. The rearrangement uses TRBV5-1 and TRBJ2-2; 9 bases agree with TRBD1. This CDR3 is 16 amino acids long. Unmatched junction bases numbered 4, after V lost 0 bases and J lost 4 bases. Germline V gene data show CDR1 as SGHRS and CDR2 as YFSETQ. CDR3 amino acids: CASSLGGQGITGELFF. CDR3 in DNA: TGCGCCAGCAGCTTGGGAGGACAGGGGATCACCGGGGAGCTGTTTTTT.

J is TRBJ2-7 and V is TRBV2; D could derive from TRBD1 or TRBD2 (5 bases each). Trimming took 3 bases from V and 3 from J, leaving 18 bases between them. This CDR3 is built from 16 residues. Looked up from germline, CDR1 is SNHLY and CDR2 is FYNNEI. CDR3 nucleotides: TGTGCCAGCAGTGAGGCCGGGGACCTGAGGGTCTACGAGCAGTACTTC. This encodes CASSEAGDLRVYEQYF. Full variable domain (outside the CDR3, taken from reference TRBV2 and TRBJ2-7): EPEVTQTPSHQVTQMGQEVILRCVPISNHLYFYWYRQILGQKVEFLVSFYNNEISEKSEIFDDQFSVERPDGSNFTLKIRSTKLEDSAMYFCASSEAGDLRVYEQYFGPGTRLTVT.

This clonotype came up a few times. V gene TRBV3-1 combines with J gene TRBJ2-7; 8 nucleotides line up with TRBD1. CDR1 and CDR2 (germline): LGHDT, YNNKEL (reference sequence). J was trimmed by 2 bases and V by 4 bases; bases with no gene match: 7. The CDR3 length is 15 residues. Here the CDR3 DNA reads TGTGCCAGCAGCCCCAGGGGGCGATTGACCTACGAGCAGTACTTC. It codes for CASSPRGRLTYEQYF.